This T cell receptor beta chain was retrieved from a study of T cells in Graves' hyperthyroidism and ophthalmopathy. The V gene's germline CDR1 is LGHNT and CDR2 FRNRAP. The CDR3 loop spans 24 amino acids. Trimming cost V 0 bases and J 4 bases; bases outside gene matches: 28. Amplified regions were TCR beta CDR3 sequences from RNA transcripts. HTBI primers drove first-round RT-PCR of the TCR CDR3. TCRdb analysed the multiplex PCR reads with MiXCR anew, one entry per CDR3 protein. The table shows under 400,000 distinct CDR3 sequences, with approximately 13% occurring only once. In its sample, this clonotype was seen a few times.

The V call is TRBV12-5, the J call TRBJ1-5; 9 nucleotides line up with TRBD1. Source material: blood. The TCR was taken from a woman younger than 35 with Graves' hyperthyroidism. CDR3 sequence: CASGLVRRTGVEVWERFGNQPQHF. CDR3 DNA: TGTGCTAGTGGTTTGGTAAGAAGGACAGGGGTCGAAGTTTGGGAGAGGTTTGGGAATCAGCCCCAGCATTTT. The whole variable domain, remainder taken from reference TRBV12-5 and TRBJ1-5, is DARVTQTPRHKVTEMGQEVTMRCQPILGHNTVFWYRQTMMQGLELLAYFRNRAPLDDSGMPKDRFSAEMPDATLATLKIQPSEPRDSAVYFCASGLVRRTGVEVWERFGNQPQHFGDGTRLSIL.